This T cell receptor (beta chain) stems from a study of OX40 agonist ivuxolimab in advanced cancers. At the level of the study: Ivuxolimab is an agonistic anti-OX40 (CD134) antibody, and patients were treated with it. Every patient in dose escalation had hepatocellular carcinoma, melanoma, renal cell or head and neck cancer. Patients were infused with ivuxolimab every 2 weeks at 0.01 to 10 mg/kg.

From germline, CDR1 is SQVTM and CDR2 ANQGSEA. The CDR3 has 13 amino acids. The V end was cut by 1 base, the J end by 0 bases, with 4 bases between. The table lists this clone with a few counts. What it binds is unknown. The identical CDR3 is also encoded by other nucleotide sequences in the sample. General study results and limits: Dose levels from 0.1 to 3.0 mg/kg saw CD4+ and CD8+ blood T cells expand clonally by week 6.

The method was immunoSEQ multiplex PCR; TCRdb's version includes in-frame clones alone and lacks a portion of them. The data hold 60,000 to 95,000 clones, with approximately 85% observed a single time. The sequenced sample was CD4+ or CD8+ T cells sorted from blood, obtained in a trial of the OX40 agonist ivuxolimab. The sequence was obtained from an adult with an advanced solid tumor such as melanoma, head and neck, liver or kidney cancer. V is TRBV29-1 and J is TRBJ1-3, with D uncertain. Here the CDR3 reads CSVEVSSGNTIYF. CDR3 bases: TGCAGCGTTGAAGTGAGCTCTGGAAACACCATATATTTT.